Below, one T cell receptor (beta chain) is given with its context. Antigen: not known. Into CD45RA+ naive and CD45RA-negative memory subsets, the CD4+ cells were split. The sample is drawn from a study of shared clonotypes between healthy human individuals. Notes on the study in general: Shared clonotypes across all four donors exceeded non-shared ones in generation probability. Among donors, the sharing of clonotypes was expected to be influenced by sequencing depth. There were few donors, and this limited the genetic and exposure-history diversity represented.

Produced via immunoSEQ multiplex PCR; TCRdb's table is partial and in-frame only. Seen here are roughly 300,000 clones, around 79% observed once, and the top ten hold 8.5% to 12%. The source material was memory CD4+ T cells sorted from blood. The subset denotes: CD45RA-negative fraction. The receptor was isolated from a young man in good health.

This CDR3 is CASSRRGVNTEAFF. CDR3 coding DNA: TGTGCCAGCAGCCGTCGAGGGGTGAACACTGAAGCTTTCTTT. The J gene is TRBJ1-1, the V gene TRBV5-6; TRBD1 might be the D (5 bases). V was clipped by 4 bases and J by 0 bases, with 10 bases between them. CDR3 length equals 14 residues. The germline V gene has CDR1 SGHDT and CDR2 YYEEEE.